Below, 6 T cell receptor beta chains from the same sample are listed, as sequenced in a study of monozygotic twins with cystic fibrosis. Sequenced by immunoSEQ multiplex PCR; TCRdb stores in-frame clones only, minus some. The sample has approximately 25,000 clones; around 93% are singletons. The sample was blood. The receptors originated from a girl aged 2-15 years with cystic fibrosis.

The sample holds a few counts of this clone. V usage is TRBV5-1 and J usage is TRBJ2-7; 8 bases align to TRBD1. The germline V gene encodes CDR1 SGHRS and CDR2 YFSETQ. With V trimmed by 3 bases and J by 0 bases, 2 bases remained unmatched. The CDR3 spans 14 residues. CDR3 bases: TGCGCCAGCAGCTGGGGGACAGGCTCCTACGAGCAGTACTTC. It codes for CASSWGTGSYEQYF.

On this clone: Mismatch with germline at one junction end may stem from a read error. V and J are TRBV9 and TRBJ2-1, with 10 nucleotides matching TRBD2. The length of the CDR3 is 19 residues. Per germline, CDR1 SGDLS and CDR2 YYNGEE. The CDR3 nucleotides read TGTGCCAGCAGTGTAGGTATCGTGGTCACTAGCGGGGTTGGCCATGAGCAGTTCTTC. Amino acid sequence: CASSVGIVVTSGVGHEQFF.

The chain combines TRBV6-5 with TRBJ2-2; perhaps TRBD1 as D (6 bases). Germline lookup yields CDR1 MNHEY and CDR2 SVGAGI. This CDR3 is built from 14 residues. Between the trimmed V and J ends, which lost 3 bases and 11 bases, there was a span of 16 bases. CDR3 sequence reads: CASSYVEGGGELFF. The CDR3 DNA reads TGTGCCAGCAGTTATGTTGAAGGGGGTGGAGAGCTGTTTTTT.

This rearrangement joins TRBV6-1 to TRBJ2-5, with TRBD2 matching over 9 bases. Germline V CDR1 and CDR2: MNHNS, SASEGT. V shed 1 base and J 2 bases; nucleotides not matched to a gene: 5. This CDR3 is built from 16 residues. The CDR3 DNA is TGTGCCAGCAGTGAAGGGGTAGCGGGGGAACAAGAGACCCAGTACTTC. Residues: CASSEGVAGEQETQYF.

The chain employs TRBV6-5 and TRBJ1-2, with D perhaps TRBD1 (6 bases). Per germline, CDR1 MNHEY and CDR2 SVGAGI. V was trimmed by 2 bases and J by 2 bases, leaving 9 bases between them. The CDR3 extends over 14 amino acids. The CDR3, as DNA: TGTGCCAGCAGTTACGGGGGCCCCAACTATGGCTACACCTTC. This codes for CASSYGGPNYGYTF.

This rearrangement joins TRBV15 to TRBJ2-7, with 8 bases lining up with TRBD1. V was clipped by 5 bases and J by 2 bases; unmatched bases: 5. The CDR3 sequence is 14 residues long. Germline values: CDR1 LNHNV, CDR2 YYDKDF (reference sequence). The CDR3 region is CATSRRTGTYEQYF. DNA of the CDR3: TGTGCCACCAGCCGTAGGACAGGGACCTACGAGCAGTACTTC.